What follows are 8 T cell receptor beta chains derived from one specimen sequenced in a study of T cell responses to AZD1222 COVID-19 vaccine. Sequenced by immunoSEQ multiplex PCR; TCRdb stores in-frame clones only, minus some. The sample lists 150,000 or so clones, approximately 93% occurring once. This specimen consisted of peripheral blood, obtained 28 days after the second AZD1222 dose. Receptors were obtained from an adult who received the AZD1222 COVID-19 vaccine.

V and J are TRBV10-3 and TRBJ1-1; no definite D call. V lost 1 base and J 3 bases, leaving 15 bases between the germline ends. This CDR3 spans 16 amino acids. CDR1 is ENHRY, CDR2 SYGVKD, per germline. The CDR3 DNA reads TGTGCCATCAGTGAGTATGGTGAGCCCGGCGACACTGAAGCTTTCTTT. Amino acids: CAISEYGEPGDTEAFF.

The CDR3 here is CASSFVSYNSPLHF. As DNA, the CDR3 is TGTGCCAGCAGTTTTGTATCCTATAATTCACCCCTCCACTTT. The chain links TRBV27 to TRBJ1-6; D unclear. The germline CDR1 and CDR2 sequences are MNHEY and SMNVEV (reference sequence). Trimming removed 3 bases at V and 1 base at J, with 4 bases between. This CDR3 has 14 residues.

The CDR3: CASSSYRDSDYGYTF. DNA of the CDR3: TGTGCCAGCAGCTCATACAGGGATTCTGACTATGGCTACACCTTC. This chain uses TRBV7-9 with TRBJ1-2, with TRBD1 as a possible D gene (6 bases). CDR1 is SEHNR and CDR2 is FQNEAQ in the germline V gene (reference sequence). V dropped 4 bases and J dropped 3 bases, with 15 bases sitting between them. CDR3 length: 15 residues.

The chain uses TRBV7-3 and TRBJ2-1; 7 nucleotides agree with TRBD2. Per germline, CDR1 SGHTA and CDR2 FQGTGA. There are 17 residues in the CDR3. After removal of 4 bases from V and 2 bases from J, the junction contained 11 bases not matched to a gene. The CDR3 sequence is CASSYQGLGGAYNEQFF. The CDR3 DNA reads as TGTGCCAGCAGCTACCAAGGTCTTGGGGGGGCCTACAATGAGCAGTTCTTC.

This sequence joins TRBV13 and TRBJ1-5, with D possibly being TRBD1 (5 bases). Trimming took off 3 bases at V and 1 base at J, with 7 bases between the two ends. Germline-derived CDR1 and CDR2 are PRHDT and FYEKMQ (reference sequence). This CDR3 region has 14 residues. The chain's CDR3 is CASSFGGSNQPQHF. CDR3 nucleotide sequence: TGTGCCAGCAGCTTTGGGGGGAGCAATCAGCCCCAGCATTTT.

CDR3 protein: CASSSGTHREQFF. CDR3 DNA: TGTGCCAGCAGTTCAGGGACCCATCGAGAGCAGTTCTTC. This rearrangement joins TRBV12-3 or TRBV12-4 to TRBJ2-1; D may match TRBD1 or TRBD2 (5 bases each). V lost 4 bases and J lost 10, with 14 bases in between. The CDR3 is made up of 13 amino acids.

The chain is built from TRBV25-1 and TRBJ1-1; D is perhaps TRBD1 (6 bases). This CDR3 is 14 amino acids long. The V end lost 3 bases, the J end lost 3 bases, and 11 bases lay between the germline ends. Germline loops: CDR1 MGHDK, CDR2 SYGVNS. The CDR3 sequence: CASSEGGGHTEAFF. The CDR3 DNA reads TGTGCCAGCAGTGAGGGCGGGGGCCACACTGAAGCTTTCTTT.

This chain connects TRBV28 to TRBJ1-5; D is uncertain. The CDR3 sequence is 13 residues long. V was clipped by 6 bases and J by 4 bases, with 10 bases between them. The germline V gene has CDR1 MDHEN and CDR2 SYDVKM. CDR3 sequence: CASRPRRNQPQHF. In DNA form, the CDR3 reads TGTGCCAGCAGACCTCGACGGAATCAGCCCCAGCATTTT.